The 9 T cell receptor beta chains below all came from one sample that was sequenced in a study of blood T cell repertoires in COVID-19. Some clones are missing from TCRdb's copy, which holds only in-frame ones; the method was immunoSEQ multiplex PCR. This sample has around 220,000 clones, with roughly nine tenths found just once. Sample: peripheral blood. These receptors came from a woman aged 45 to 65 with COVID-19, enrolled during active disease.

This CDR3 reads CASSSWDTPYNEQFF. The DNA for the CDR3 is TGTGCCAGCAGTTCTTGGGACACTCCCTACAATGAGCAGTTCTTC. The chain has TRBV27 and TRBJ2-1; weak D call: TRBD1 (6 bases). CDR3 length: 15 amino acids. Germline values: CDR1 MNHEY, CDR2 SMNVEV (reference sequence). Trimming took off 4 bases at V and 2 bases at J, with 12 bases between the two ends.

This clone was seen more than once but under ten times. This chain links TRBV5-1 with TRBJ2-5, with TRBD1 as a possible D gene (6 bases). Per the germline V gene, CDR1 is SGHRS and CDR2 is YFSETQ. This CDR3 contains 13 residues. V was pared by 4 bases and J by 3 bases, with 10 bases between. The CDR3 protein is CASSPEGEETQYF. CDR3 nucleotides: TGCGCCAGCAGCCCTGAGGGGGAAGAGACCCAGTACTTC.

This clone came up once. This chain uses TRBV28 with TRBJ1-2; D ambiguous. Germline assignment: CDR1 MDHEN and CDR2 SYDVKM. This CDR3 has 13 amino acids. Trimming left V 3 bases short and J 6 bases short, with 11 bases between. The CDR3 region has the DNA TGTGCCAGCAGTTTGGAGACCCTTGATGGCTACACCTTC. This codes for CASSLETLDGYTF.

J is TRBJ2-5 and V is TRBV5-1; D gene unclear. V dropped 2 bases and J dropped 5 bases, with 16 bases sitting between them. CDR3 size: 15 residues. Germline V gene sequence: CDR1 SGHRS, CDR2 YFSETQ. Here the CDR3 reads CASSFQVGEWETQYF. CDR3 bases: TGCGCCAGCAGCTTCCAGGTTGGTGAATGGGAGACCCAGTACTTC.

The CDR3 sequence: CASSTARGYETQYF. CDR3 nucleotides: TGCGCCAGCAGTACAGCGAGGGGGTACGAGACCCAGTACTTC. This rearrangement joins TRBV10-1 to TRBJ2-5, with a possible D match to TRBD1 (6 bases). From germline, CDR1 is WNHNN and CDR2 SYGVQD (reference sequence). The CDR3 contains 14 residues. V was shortened by 5 bases and J by 5 bases, with 15 bases between the two germline ends.

The rearrangement uses TRBV24-1 and TRBJ2-7, with D perhaps TRBD1 (7 bases). V lost 6 bases to trimming and J lost 2 bases, with 16 bases between them. CDR3 size: 15 residues. The germline V gene encodes CDR1 KGHDR and CDR2 SFDVKD. The CDR3 region is CATSFRRGPTYEQYF. CDR3 nucleotides: TGTGCCACCAGTTTTAGGAGGGGGCCGACCTACGAGCAGTACTTC.

The chain has TRBV3-1 (or the pseudogene TRBV3-2) and TRBJ1-2, with D unclear. Trimming took off 0 bases at V and 8 bases at J, with 10 bases between the two ends. In germline, CDR1 is LGHDT, CDR2 YNNKEL (reference sequence). This CDR3 spans 13 amino acids. The CDR3 sequence is CASSQEGRLGYTF. The CDR3 DNA reads TGTGCCAGCAGCCAAGAGGGCAGGTTAGGCTACACCTTC.

The chain links TRBV2 to TRBJ2-2; 9 bases are shared with TRBD2. CDR1 and CDR2 (germline): SNHLY, FYNNEI. The V gene end was trimmed by 11 bases and the J gene end by 7 bases; junction bases not matched to a gene: 14. The CDR3 sequence is 15 residues long. The CDR3 DNA is TGTGCCTCAACTTTAGCGGGGGAATCAGGCGGGGAGCTGTTTTTT. The encoded protein is CASTLAGESGGELFF.

This chain connects TRBV4-3 to TRBJ1-1, with D perhaps matching TRBD1 (5 bases). Germline-derived CDR1 and CDR2 are LGHNA and YSLEER. The CDR3 loop spans 15 amino acids. Trimming removed 0 bases at V and 1 base at J, with 9 bases between. In DNA, the CDR3 is TGCGCCAGCAGCCAAGACCGCGGGACGAACACTGAAGCTTTCTTT. Protein: CASSQDRGTNTEAFF.